Listed here is a single TCR beta chain. This clonotype was seen repeatedly, ten times or more. Its binding antigen is unknown. No per-base quality is available; no much larger clone lies one base away. V is cut by 2 bases and J by 3 bases, and the space between the germline ends is 5 bases. Taken from cysteine to phenylalanine, the CDR3 has 14 residues. The CDR3 DNA has 42 bases and is translated from base 1. This record comes from a study of blood T cells in healthy people across ages (dated by TCRdb to the mid-2010s). Study-level background: In model experiments, roughly one uniquely barcoded TCR beta cDNA molecule per two T cells was captured by template switching. Age-related changes in TCR beta repertoire diversity were measured in the study by deep sequencing normalized with unique cDNA molecular identifiers. For two donors (one aged 18 to 30 and one aged 80 or older), the study analyzed two additional independent replicas of 1 million unique cDNA reads from the same blood draw. Donors of different ages were randomly distributed across sequencing lanes to avoid experimental bias. Four age groups were formed from the donors: young (average approximately 15 years), middle-aged (around 41), aged (roughly 59) and long-lived (less than 85). General study outcomes and caveats: The percentage of naive T cells measured by flow cytometry correlated strongly with observed TCR beta diversity. The long-lived group showed more naive CD4+ T cells, fewer expanded clones and increased TCR diversity than the aged group, suggesting age selection. Observed TCR beta diversity per million T cells fell roughly linearly with age, and a significant reduction was already apparent by age around 40. Because profiling used bulk unsorted PBMCs, naive and antigen-experienced compartments could not be compared conclusively. Because the CMV infection status of the donors was unknown, age-related changes in expanded clonotypes may potentially have been confounded. Estimates of total diversity from one million sequenced T cells were regarded as lower bounds and underestimates.

Libraries were built with 5' RACE. The instrument was an Illumina HiSeq 2500. The second PCR ran for about 7 to 11 cycles and used a J-beta primer mix along with a sample-barcoded 5' primer. A unique molecular identifier was introduced onto each TCR beta cDNA molecule by a template-switch 5' adaptor carrying 12 random nucleotides. At least 2.5 million CDR3-containing paired-end reads were obtained from each sample. First-strand cDNA was synthesized from all RNA with the Mint cDNA synthesis kit, primed by a TRBC-specific oligonucleotide. Following uracil-DNA glycosylase treatment, a first 18-cycle PCR with universal primers M1SS and BC2_uni_R was performed on all cDNA. Turning to the authors' computational methods: For normalization, 1 million high-quality reads were randomly selected from each sample, with every read carrying a distinct molecular identifier. Instead of being binned into consensus sequences, reads with shared molecular identifiers were discarded. MiTCR, with a Q25 quality threshold and the strictest error-elimination algorithm, was used for CDR3 identification, clonotype clustering and error correction. A nonparametric unseen species model using Euler transformation provided a lower-bound estimate of total TCR beta diversity. In TCRdb, the public reads were trimmed at Q25 with fastp and aligned with MiXCR, with productive beta chains retained. Rows with a matching CDR3 protein are joined into one entry that keeps the most common DNA and genes. The V and J calls reflect TCRdb's pipeline rather than the authors' work. The sample table lists about 1.7 million distinct CDR3 sequences, over 25% of them with a count of one. 7% to 9% of the sample is in the top ten clones.

Donors were approximately 42 systemically healthy Caucasian individuals from Russia aged roughly 6 to 95 years. Roughly 10 milliliters of peripheral blood were collected from each donor into EDTA-treated Vacutainer tubes. Ficoll-Paque density-gradient centrifugation was used to isolate PBMCs, with at least 7 million per sample. Total RNA, at least 5 micrograms per sample, was extracted from PBMCs with Trizol reagent. The percentages of naive CD45RAhigh/CD27high T cells were determined by flow cytometry on a PBMC aliquot from every donor. The TCR was taken from a woman younger than 45 in good health. This chain joins TRBV12-3 or TRBV12-4 to TRBJ1-6; the D gene cannot be resolved reliably. Sequenced input: blood. The DNA sequence follows: TGTGCCAGCAGTTTACTGAGCTATAATTCACCCCTCCACTTT. Protein translation: CASSLLSYNSPLHF.